A single sample is the source of the 10 T cell receptor beta chains below, sequenced in a study of T cell responses to AZD1222 COVID-19 vaccine. Sequenced by immunoSEQ multiplex PCR; TCRdb stores in-frame clones only, minus some. The sample lists approximately 97,000 clones; less than 90% were seen once. Sequencing used peripheral blood, obtained on day 0 of AZD1222 vaccination. These receptors were obtained from an adult in good health.

This chain joins TRBV7-2 and TRBJ2-3; D gene ambiguous. Trimming shortened V by 1 base and J by 2 bases, and 13 bases separated the two germline ends. CDR3 length equals 16 residues. The V gene's germline CDR1 is SGHTA and CDR2 FQGNSA. CDR3 residues: CASSLVGGAVTDTQYF. The CDR3 nucleotides read TGTGCCAGCAGCTTAGTAGGTGGAGCAGTCACAGATACGCAGTATTTT.

J is TRBJ2-5 and V is TRBV18; D unclear. Deletions cut 4 bases from V and 1 base from J, with 1 base between. Germline V gene data show CDR1 as KGHSH and CDR2 as LQKENI. CDR3 length: 11 residues. The CDR3 nucleotides are TGTGCCAGCTCACTCCAAGAGACCCAGTACTTC. It encodes CASSLQETQYF. The complete variable domain, with remaining parts taken from reference TRBV18 and TRBJ2-5, reads NAGVMQNPRHLVRRRGQEARLRCSPMKGHSHVYWYRQLPEEGLKFMVYLQKENIIDESGMPKERFSAEFPKEGPSILRIQQVVRGDSAAYFCASSLQETQYFGPGTRLLVL.

As regards this clone: The sample contains more than one DNA sequence encoding this CDR3. The chain is built from TRBV7-2 and TRBJ1-1, with TRBD1 matching over 8 bases. The V gene's germline CDR1 is SGHTA and CDR2 FQGNSA. V was clipped by 2 bases and J by 4 bases; unmatched bases: 3. This CDR3 spans 14 amino acids. The CDR3 DNA reads as TGTGCCAGCAGCTTACAGGGGGCGCGCACTGAAGCTTTCTTT. Its translation is CASSLQGARTEAFF.

In its sample, this clone was seen once. The chain carries TRBV11-3 and TRBJ1-5; the D gene is possibly TRBD1 (6 bases). Trimming left V 0 bases short and J 11 bases short, with 11 bases between. Germline loops: CDR1 SGHNT, CDR2 YENEEA. The CDR3 sequence is 13 residues long. The CDR3 nucleotides read TGTGCCAGCAGCTTAGATGGGGGCCAGGCCCAGCATTTT. Encoded protein: CASSLDGGQAQHF. The variable domain in full, completed from reference TRBV11-3 and TRBJ1-5, reads EAGVVQSPRYKIIEKKQPVAFWCNPISGHNTLYWYLQNLGQGPELLIRYENEEAVDDSQLPKDRFSAERLKGVDSTLKIQPAELGDSAVYLCASSLDGGQAQHFGDGTRLSIL.

This clone was detected once. This chain joins TRBV10-3 and TRBJ1-1, with D possibly being TRBD1 (6 bases). Trimming removed 5 bases at V and 7 bases at J, with 14 bases between. The CDR3 covers 13 residues. Germline assignment: CDR1 ENHRY and CDR2 SYGVKD. Here the CDR3 DNA reads TGTGCCATCAGTTCAGGGGAGGGCCTTGAAGCTTTCTTT. As protein: CAISSGEGLEAFF.

V is TRBV5-1 and J is TRBJ2-1; a possible D gene is TRBD2 (5 bases). V was shortened by 4 bases and J by 1 base, with 15 bases between the two germline ends. Germline lookup yields CDR1 SGHRS and CDR2 YFSETQ. The CDR3 sequence is 16 residues long. The CDR3 region is CASSMGAAESYNEQFF. CDR3 nucleotides: TGCGCCAGCAGCATGGGAGCCGCGGAATCCTACAATGAGCAGTTCTTC.

The chain joins TRBV7-9 to TRBJ1-1, with a tentative D call TRBD1 (6 bases). The germline gives CDR1 SEHNR, CDR2 FQNEAQ (reference sequence). V lost 3 bases to trimming and J lost 3 bases, with 17 bases between them. The CDR3 has 16 residues. CDR3 nucleotide sequence: TGTGCCAGCAGCTTGGGAACAGGGTTAGGGGACACTGAAGCTTTCTTT. Protein: CASSLGTGLGDTEAFF.

The chain couples TRBV2 to TRBJ2-1; D might be TRBD1 (6 bases). Trimming stripped 5 bases from V and 6 bases from J, with 20 bases between. There are 16 residues in the CDR3. The germline gives CDR1 SNHLY, CDR2 FYNNEI. CDR3 amino acids: CASSTTRTEMGNEQFF. CDR3 coding DNA: TGTGCCAGCAGTACCACCCGGACAGAGATGGGCAATGAGCAGTTCTTC.

This chain uses TRBV28 with TRBJ1-2; 7 bases match TRBD1. V shed 6 bases, J shed 3 bases, and the junction held 13 bases outside the gene matches. CDR3 size: 16 residues. CDR1 and CDR2 (germline): MDHEN, SYDVKM. The CDR3 nucleotides are TGTGCCAGCAGCTCCCCAGGGGGGCAGGGACACTATGGCTACACCTTC. Its translation is CASSSPGGQGHYGYTF.

The CDR3 region has the DNA TGTGCCAGCTCCTACACCGGGGAGCTGTTTTTT. Translation gives CASSYTGELFF. J is TRBJ2-2 and V is TRBV19; D unclear. The CDR3 spans 11 residues. V dropped 9 bases and J dropped 3 bases, with 5 bases sitting between them. CDR1 and CDR2 from the germline V gene are LNHDA and SQIVND (reference sequence).